A single sample is the source of the 30 T cell receptor beta chains below, sequenced in a study of shared clonotypes between healthy human individuals. The data were produced by immunoSEQ multiplex PCR, yet TCRdb's version contains in-frame clones alone and is incomplete. The sample lists millions of clones; 95% were seen once. Material: naive CD4+ T cells sorted from blood. Subset defined: CD45RA+ positively selected. Source of these receptors: a man aged 18 to 29 in good health.

The J gene is TRBJ2-3, the V gene TRBV5-4, with 15 positions matching TRBD2. The CDR3 is 17 residues long. Losses at the gene ends were 4 bases for V and 3 bases for J; bases not matched to a gene: 6. Germline V gene sequence: CDR1 SGHNT, CDR2 YYREEE (reference sequence). The CDR3 loop is CASSPGLAGGGTDTQYF. In nucleotides, the CDR3 is TGTGCCAGCAGCCCCGGACTAGCGGGAGGGGGTACAGATACGCAGTATTTT. Complete variable domain (other parts from reference TRBV5-4 and TRBJ2-3): ETGVTQSPTHLIKTRGQQVTLRCSSQSGHNTVSWYQQALGQGPQFIFQYYREEENGRGNFPPRFSGLQFPNYSSELNVNALELDDSALYLCASSPGLAGGGTDTQYFGPGTRLTVL.

The V and J genes are TRBV4-1 and TRBJ2-1, with TRBD2 matching over 8 bases. Germline CDR1 is MGHRA and CDR2 is YSYEKL. Trimming cost V 4 bases and J 5 bases; bases outside gene matches: 7. CDR3 length: 15 residues. DNA of the CDR3: TGCGCCAGCAGCCCCGGGGGGGCCCTAAACAATGAGCAGTTCTTC. It translates to CASSPGGALNNEQFF.

The V gene is TRBV14, the J gene TRBJ2-5, with 9 bases matching TRBD1. This CDR3 has 17 residues. Germline V CDR1 and CDR2: SGHDN, FVKESK. Losses at the gene ends were 0 bases for V and 5 bases for J; bases not matched to a gene: 10. The CDR3 spells CASSQDMGNRGLETQYF. As DNA, the CDR3 is TGTGCCAGCAGCCAAGATATGGGGAACAGGGGGCTGGAGACCCAGTACTTC.

The chain couples TRBV7-9 to TRBJ1-5; no clear D gene. Trimming pared 4 bases from V and 2 bases from J, leaving 15 bases between. The CDR3 is 16 residues long. Germline V gene lookup returns CDR1 SEHNR and CDR2 FQNEAQ (reference sequence). The CDR3 DNA reads as TGTGCCAGCAGCTCAACGGCGGGTACAGGCAATCAGCCCCAGCATTTT. Its protein product is CASSSTAGTGNQPQHF.

The chain links TRBV27 to TRBJ1-4; D is unresolved. CDR3 length: 16 residues. Trimming cost V 5 bases and J 2 bases, with 15 bases left between them. The V gene's germline CDR1 is MNHEY and CDR2 SMNVEV (reference sequence). CDR3 bases: TGTGCCAGCAGTCCCTACCGGGAGTCGACTAATGAAAAACTGTTTTTT. Translating it yields CASSPYRESTNEKLFF.

To note about this clone: At one end, the junction sequence differs from germline, possibly due to a read error. The rearrangement uses TRBV7-7 and TRBJ2-2, with TRBD1 matching 8 bases. This CDR3 is 15 amino acids long. Germline CDR1 is SSHAT and CDR2 is FNYEAQ (reference sequence). The CDR3 coding sequence is TGTGCTAGCAGCCCTGGACAGGGAGGCGCCGGGGAGCTGTTTTTT. Its translation is CASSPGQGGAGELFF.

The chain has TRBV2 and TRBJ2-5; 7 bases are a match to TRBD1. The end of the DNA fits TRBJ2-7 better, so the J call may be wrong. Germline V gene sequence: CDR1 SNHLY, CDR2 FYNNEI. CDR3 length equals 14 residues. CDR3 amino acids: CASRKDRSSYEQYF. Written as DNA, the CDR3 is TGTGCCAGCCGGAAGGACAGGAGCTCCTACGAGCAGTACTTC.

Comment on this clone: Other DNA sequences in the sample encode the same CDR3. The gene calls are TRBV18 and TRBJ2-5, with D unresolved. The length of the CDR3 is 13 residues. Germline V gene sequence: CDR1 KGHSH, CDR2 LQKENI. V lost 2 bases, J lost 4 bases, and 8 bases lay in between. The CDR3 spells CASSPTLGETQYF. CDR3 nucleotide sequence: TGTGCCAGCTCACCAACGCTAGGAGAGACCCAGTACTTC. Full variable domain (remainder filled in from reference TRBV18 and TRBJ2-5): NAGVMQNPRHLVRRRGQEARLRCSPMKGHSHVYWYRQLPEEGLKFMVYLQKENIIDESGMPKERFSAEFPKEGPSILRIQQVVRGDSAAYFCASSPTLGETQYFGPGTRLLVL.

This clone was seen just once. V is TRBV5-1 and J is TRBJ2-3, with D hard to call. Looked up from germline, CDR1 is SGHRS and CDR2 is YFSETQ. The V and J ends lost 0 bases and 2 bases respectively, with 7 bases between them. This CDR3 has 14 residues. Here the CDR3 DNA reads TGCGCCAGCAGCTTGGCCCAACTCACAGATACGCAGTATTTT. Translation: CASSLAQLTDTQYF.

The CDR3 loop reads CASSLRAPHTEAFF. CDR3 DNA: TGCGCCAGCAGCTTGAGGGCGCCTCACACTGAAGCTTTCTTT. The gene calls are TRBV5-1 and TRBJ1-1; D gene uncertain. The germline gives CDR1 SGHRS, CDR2 YFSETQ. V lost 1 base, J lost 3 bases, and 10 bases lay in between. CDR3 length equals 14 residues.

This clone was picked up a small number of times. Other DNA sequences in the same sample also yield this CDR3. This sequence joins TRBV30 and TRBJ1-1, with a weak D call TRBD1 (5 bases). This CDR3 has 12 amino acids. Trimming stripped 1 base from V and 4 bases from J, with 7 bases between. The V gene's germline CDR1 is GTSNPN and CDR2 SVGIG (reference sequence). The DNA of the CDR3 is TGTGCCTGGAGTGGGGGGGGCACTGAAGCTTTCTTT. Translated, it gives CAWSGGGTEAFF. The full variable domain, in which reference TRBV30 and TRBJ1-1 provide the parts outside the CDR3, is SQTIHQWPATLVQPVGSPLSLECTVEGTSNPNLYWYRQAAGRGLQLLFYSVGIGQISSEVPQNLSASRPQDRQFILSSKKLLLSDSGFYLCAWSGGGTEAFFGQGTRLTVV.

The chain recombines TRBV7-9 with TRBJ1-3; D gene uncertain. V was pared by 1 base and J by 0 bases, with 7 bases between. The length of the CDR3 is 15 residues. Per germline, CDR1 SEHNR and CDR2 FQNEAQ (reference sequence). CDR3 in amino acids: CASSLDPSSGNTIYF. CDR3 nucleotide sequence: TGTGCCAGCAGCTTAGACCCGAGCTCTGGAAACACCATATATTTT.

The rearrangement links TRBV29-1 to TRBJ2-7, with 12 bases fitting TRBD2. The germline gives CDR1 SQVTM, CDR2 ANQGSEA. The J segment lost 3 bases and the V segment lost 6 bases, leaving 9 bases of the junction unmatched. The CDR3 runs to 15 residues. CDR3: CSVWTSGDGLYEQYF. As DNA, the CDR3 is TGCAGCGTCTGGACTAGCGGGGATGGACTCTACGAGCAGTACTTC.

V is TRBV10-3 and J is TRBJ2-2; no clear D. There are 15 residues in the CDR3. V was clipped by 3 bases and J by 0 bases, with 8 bases between them. Germline V gene sequence: CDR1 ENHRY, CDR2 SYGVKD. The CDR3 reads CAISESVTNTGELFF. The CDR3 DNA sequence: TGTGCCATCAGTGAAAGCGTGACGAACACCGGGGAGCTGTTTTTT.

The V call is TRBV11-2, the J call TRBJ1-2, with 12 nucleotides matching TRBD1. The V and J ends lost 5 bases and 1 base, in that order; junction bases with no gene match: 11. Germline V lookup: CDR1 SGHAT, CDR2 FQNNGV. The CDR3 totals 18 residues. CDR3 loop: CASSLRPGQGAYNYGYTF. CDR3 bases: TGTGCCAGCAGCCTCCGGCCGGGACAGGGGGCTTATAACTATGGCTACACCTTC.

This chain uses TRBV5-4 with TRBJ2-2; D is possibly TRBD2 (5 bases). Germline values: CDR1 SGHNT, CDR2 YYREEE (reference sequence). The CDR3 covers 13 residues. V dropped 4 bases and J dropped 7 bases, with 11 bases sitting between them. In DNA form, the CDR3 reads TGTGCCAGCAGCCCGACGGGGTTCGGGGAGCTGTTTTTT. It is translated as CASSPTGFGELFF.

This chain uses TRBV5-1 with TRBJ2-4, with 7 positions matching TRBD2. There are 13 residues in the CDR3. CDR1 and CDR2 from the germline V gene are SGHRS and YFSETQ. Trimming removed 4 bases from V and 8 bases from J; junction bases left unmatched: 6. For the CDR3, the DNA is TGCGCCAGCAGCCGGGACCGGGGGGACATTCAGTACTTC. This codes for CASSRDRGDIQYF. Looking up the rest from reference TRBV5-1 and TRBJ2-4 gives the full variable domain: KAGVTQTPRYLIKTRGQQVTLSCSPISGHRSVSWYQQTPGQGLQFLFEYFSETQRNKGNFPGRFSGRQFSNSRSEMNVSTLELGDSALYLCASSRDRGDIQYFGAGTRLSVL.

This sequence joins TRBV6-6 and TRBJ1-2, with 9 positions matching TRBD1. V lost 9 bases and J lost 7; bases outside the gene matches: 15. Germline V lookup: CDR1 MNHNY, CDR2 SVGAGI (reference sequence). This CDR3 is built from 15 residues. CDR3 amino acids: CASRTGEIAGVGYTF. The CDR3 DNA is TGTGCCAGTAGGACAGGGGAAATTGCCGGCGTTGGCTACACCTTC.

This sequence joins TRBV18 and TRBJ1-5; D not resolved. The ends were cut back, 0 bases at V and 3 bases at J, with 9 bases in the middle. Per germline, CDR1 KGHSH and CDR2 LQKENI. The CDR3 length is 15 residues. As DNA, the CDR3 is TGTGCCAGCTCACCACCGGTAGGGTACAATCAGCCCCAGCATTTT. Protein: CASSPPVGYNQPQHF.

J is TRBJ1-6 and V is TRBV9; 8 positions match TRBD1. This CDR3 spans 15 amino acids. V shed 4 bases, J shed 6 bases, and the junction held 6 bases outside the gene matches. Germline V gene sequence: CDR1 SGDLS, CDR2 YYNGEE. The CDR3 here is CASSTGQGGNSPLHF. CDR3 coding DNA: TGTGCCAGCAGCACTGGACAGGGAGGTAATTCACCCCTCCACTTT. The full variable domain, completed using reference TRBV9 and TRBJ1-6, is DSGVTQTPKHLITATGQRVTLRCSPRSGDLSVYWYQQSLDQGLQFLIQYYNGEERAKGNILERFSAQQFPDLHSELNLSSLELGDSALYFCASSTGQGGNSPLHFGNGTRLTVT.

J is TRBJ2-7 and V is TRBV5-6, with D perhaps matching TRBD1 (6 bases). Trimming took off 7 bases at V and 2 bases at J, with 16 bases between the two ends. Germline V gives CDR1 SGHDT, CDR2 YYEEEE. The CDR3 length is 14 residues. CDR3 nucleotide sequence: TGTGCCAGCTCGACAGGCCTAACTCCCTACGAGCAGTACTTC. It encodes CASSTGLTPYEQYF.

V is TRBV6-5 and J is TRBJ1-5, with D possibly matching TRBD1 (5 bases). The CDR3 runs 13 residues. Looked up from germline, CDR1 is MNHEY and CDR2 is SVGAGI. Trimming stripped 7 bases from V and 6 bases from J, with 13 bases between. CDR3 in DNA: TGTGCCAGCACCGTGACGGGGGTTCAGCCCCAGCATTTT. Its translation is CASTVTGVQPQHF.

The V gene is TRBV28, the J gene TRBJ2-5; 8 bases map to TRBD2. The CDR3 consists of 17 residues. Germline-derived CDR1 and CDR2 are MDHEN and SYDVKM. V shed 6 bases and J 5 bases; nucleotides not matched to a gene: 17. CDR3 in amino acids: CASRGGGGNRGWETQYF. DNA for the CDR3: TGTGCCAGCAGAGGCGGCGGGGGGAACCGTGGCTGGGAGACCCAGTACTTC.

To note about this clone: Other DNA variants within this sample encode the same CDR3. V gene TRBV19 combines with J gene TRBJ2-2; D is perhaps TRBD1 (5 bases). Per the germline V gene, CDR1 is LNHDA and CDR2 is SQIVND (reference sequence). The CDR3 is made up of 14 amino acids. V was shortened by 3 bases and J by 1 base, with 6 bases between the two germline ends. The DNA of the CDR3 is TGTGCCAGTAGTATTGGACAGAACACCGGGGAGCTGTTTTTT. This encodes CASSIGQNTGELFF.

The V and J genes are TRBV7-9 and TRBJ1-2; D gene ambiguous. There are 16 residues in the CDR3. Trimming stripped 4 bases from V and 0 bases from J, with 15 bases between. Germline V gene data show CDR1 as SEHNR and CDR2 as FQNEAQ (reference sequence). CDR3 residues: CASSYLETASNYGYTF. The CDR3 bases are TGTGCCAGCAGCTACCTAGAGACCGCTTCTAACTATGGCTACACCTTC.

The genes are TRBV9 and TRBJ2-7; perhaps TRBD2 as D (6 bases). The CDR3 has 15 amino acids. V gave up 2 bases and J gave up 2 bases, with 14 bases separating them. Germline V CDR1 and CDR2: SGDLS, YYNGEE. The CDR3 spells CASSVGTVQTYEQYF. The CDR3 nucleotides read TGTGCCAGCAGCGTTGGGACTGTCCAAACCTACGAGCAGTACTTC.

This CDR3 reads CASSLGPGGSSYEQYF. Written as DNA, the CDR3 is TGTGCCAGCAGCTTAGGGCCAGGTGGAAGCTCCTACGAGCAGTACTTC. V is TRBV7-2 and J is TRBJ2-7, with D unresolved. Germline V CDR1 and CDR2: SGHTA, FQGNSA. V lost 1 base and J 0 bases, leaving 13 bases between the germline ends. The CDR3 contains 16 residues.

This clone was observed once. Other DNA sequences within the sample encode an identical CDR3. The chain couples TRBV5-6 to TRBJ2-6; D uncertain. There are 15 residues in the CDR3. Germline CDR1 SGHDT, CDR2 YYEEEE. Trimming took off 0 bases at V and 1 base at J, with 5 bases between the two ends. The CDR3 DNA sequence: TGTGCCAGCAGCTTGGGGCGATCTGGGGCCAACGTCCTGACTTTC. It yields the protein CASSLGRSGANVLTF.

Worth noting for this clone: Other DNA sequences within the sample encode an identical CDR3. The gene calls are TRBV2 and TRBJ2-7, with D unresolved. The CDR3 loop spans 11 amino acids. Looked up from germline, CDR1 is SNHLY and CDR2 is FYNNEI. Trimming left V 3 bases short and J 4 bases short, with 4 bases between. CDR3 DNA sequence: TGTGCCAGCAGTGACCGGTACGAGCAGTACTTC. Amino acid sequence: CASSDRYEQYF.

This clone came up once. The CDR3 here is CASSLVRESETQYF. CDR3 in DNA: TGTGCCAGCAGTTTAGTCAGGGAATCGGAGACCCAGTACTTC. The chain carries TRBV2 and TRBJ2-5, with D possibly matching TRBD1 (5 bases). The CDR3 spans 14 residues. Trimming cost V 5 bases and J 5 bases, with 15 bases left between them. Germline V gene data show CDR1 as SNHLY and CDR2 as FYNNEI. The full variable domain, rest sourced from reference TRBV2 and TRBJ2-5, is EPEVTQTPSHQVTQMGQEVILRCVPISNHLYFYWYRQILGQKVEFLVSFYNNEISEKSEIFDDQFSVERPDGSNFTLKIRSTKLEDSAMYFCASSLVRESETQYFGPGTRLLVL.